This is a list of T cell receptor beta chains from one sample in a study of blood T cells in healthy people across ages. TCRdb reanalysed the 5' RACE reads using MiXCR and keeps one entry per CDR3 protein. Among 1,500,000 or so distinct CDR3 sequences, 55% to 75% were seen once, and the ten largest hold roughly 6.3%. Source material: blood. Receptors originate from a man between 18 and 35 years old in good health. Both conserved end residues are part of each CDR3. The D gene is left open where the match is weak.

v_gene	d_gene	j_gene	CDR3aa
TRBV5-6	.	.	CASSYQGTQYF
TRBV6-5	.	TRBJ2-3	CASQASTDTQYF
TRBV20-1	.	TRBJ2-1	CSARDALRVDEQFF
TRBV5-8	TRBD2	TRBJ2-1	CASSWDIAGGLGEQFF
TRBV25-1	.	TRBJ1-1	CASSGAHTEAFF
TRBV5-1	.	TRBJ1-1	CASTTGGGTEAFF
TRBV27	.	TRBJ1-4	CASSIQGYNEKLFF
TRBV7-9	TRBD1	TRBJ1-1	CASTFRDRGLNTEAFF
TRBV6-1	TRBD2	.	CASSEVFLLAGKTYEQYF
TRBV29-1	TRBD1	TRBJ1-1	CSVMTGLATEAFF
TRBV12-3/TRBV12-4	.	TRBJ2-5	CASSHQAQETQYF
TRBV27	TRBD1	TRBJ2-1	CASSSLDRESNEQFF
TRBV27	TRBD2	TRBJ2-3	CASSLLGLANTDTQYF
TRBV25-1	.	TRBJ2-7	CASSEKPGSPGTYEQYF
TRBV5-1	TRBD1	TRBJ1-2	CASSLAGSGTGASRNYGYTF
TRBV13	.	TRBJ2-1	CASSALGRGNNEQFF